Listed here are 13 T cell receptor beta chains from one sample, sequenced in a study of regulatory and conventional T cells in RAG deficiency (dated by TCRdb to about 2017). The method behind the library was the immunoSEQ multiplex PCR assay. Held by TCRdb, this immuneACCESS table contains in-frame sequences only and omits some clones. Under half of the omission traces to an unresolved V gene where checked; the cause of the rest is unknown. The sample data list 30,000 to 40,000 clones, and approximately 90% of these were observed just once. The ten largest clones capture roughly 13% of the sample. The data also belong to a second study, concerning regulatory T cells. In that second paper, the authors write: In the multiplex PCR, 52 forward TRBV primers and 13 reverse TRBJ primers were used, and assay-based and computational corrections were applied for amplification bias.

The sequenced material came from CD8+ T cells sorted from blood. These receptors all stem from a human donor in good health.

This clone was detected only once. The chain employs TRBV6-5 and TRBJ1-6; D is uncertain. CDR3 length equals 16 residues. Trimming took 0 bases from V and 0 from J, leaving 6 bases between them. From germline, CDR1 is MNHEY and CDR2 SVGAGI. In DNA, the CDR3 is TGTGCCAGCAGTTACTCTCTCAGCTCCTATAATTCACCCCTCCACTTT. Encoded protein: CASSYSLSSYNSPLHF.

The V call is TRBV7-2, the J call TRBJ2-7, with a tentative D call TRBD1 (6 bases). CDR3 length: 19 amino acids. V lost 0 bases and J lost 3, with 24 bases in between. Germline CDR1 is SGHTA and CDR2 is FQGNSA. The CDR3 region has the DNA TGTGCCAGCAGCTTAGCGTGGGGGAACAGGGTCCGAGCTGGCTACGAGCAGTACTTC. Translated: CASSLAWGNRVRAGYEQYF.

The chain couples TRBV30 to TRBJ1-1; D gene uncertain. In germline, CDR1 is GTSNPN, CDR2 SVGIG (reference sequence). The V end was cut by 4 bases, the J end by 1 base, with 10 bases between. This CDR3 region has 13 residues. Here the CDR3 DNA reads TGTGCCTGGAATCCGACGGCGAACACTGAAGCTTTCTTT. It translates to CAWNPTANTEAFF.

This clone was detected once. J is TRBJ2-1 and V is TRBV9; D gene unclear. Germline V gene sequence: CDR1 SGDLS, CDR2 YYNGEE. V lost 0 bases and J 0 bases, leaving 7 bases between the germline ends. This CDR3 spans 15 amino acids. The CDR3 is CASSVAMSSYNEQFF. The CDR3 DNA follows: TGTGCCAGCAGCGTAGCCATGAGCTCCTACAATGAGCAGTTCTTC.

The rearrangement joins TRBV4-1 to TRBJ1-1; D remains ambiguous. V lost 0 bases, J lost 1 base, and 6 bases lay in between. CDR1 and CDR2 from the germline V gene are MGHRA and YSYEKL. The CDR3 consists of 14 residues. CDR3 nucleotides: TGCGCCAGCAGCCAAGATCGGGGGAACACTGAAGCTTTCTTT. It is translated as CASSQDRGNTEAFF.

This sequence joins TRBV6-1 and TRBJ1-3; unclear D gene. Trimming pared 8 bases from V and 4 bases from J, leaving 15 bases between. The CDR3 length is 14 residues. Germline V lookup: CDR1 MNHNS, CDR2 SASEGT. Here the CDR3 reads CASDHGVGGNTIYF. The CDR3 coding sequence is TGTGCCAGCGACCACGGCGTTGGAGGAAACACCATATATTTT.

This sequence joins TRBV5-1 and TRBJ1-2, with 7 positions matching TRBD1. The CDR3 runs 15 residues. Germline lookup yields CDR1 SGHRS and CDR2 YFSETQ. V trimming: 5 bases; J trimming: 4 bases; junction bases outside the gene matches: 11. DNA of the CDR3: TGCGCCAGCAGTTACCGGGACAGCCTCCTCTATGGCTACACCTTC. Its protein product is CASSYRDSLLYGYTF.

V gene TRBV4-1 combines with J gene TRBJ1-5; TRBD1 aligns across 8 bases. This CDR3 is built from 19 residues. V shed 0 bases, J shed 2 bases, and the junction held 12 bases outside the gene matches. Germline values: CDR1 MGHRA, CDR2 YSYEKL. CDR3 loop: CASSQDAQGALLGNQPQHF. CDR3 DNA sequence: TGCGCCAGCAGCCAAGACGCCCAGGGGGCGCTTCTTGGCAATCAGCCCCAGCATTTT.

V usage is TRBV6-1 and J usage is TRBJ1-4, with 9 bases matching TRBD1. The J segment lost 6 bases and the V segment lost 6 bases, leaving 5 bases of the junction unmatched. The length of the CDR3 is 14 residues. Germline V gives CDR1 MNHNS, CDR2 SASEGT. The DNA of the CDR3 is TGTGCCAGCAGCCGGGACAGGGTCTATGAAAAACTGTTTTTT. Its translation: CASSRDRVYEKLFF.

The V gene is TRBV27, the J gene TRBJ1-2; TRBD1 matches 9 bases. V trimming: 0 bases; J trimming: 7 bases; junction bases outside the gene matches: 9. This CDR3 is 16 amino acids long. In germline, CDR1 is MNHEY, CDR2 SMNVEV (reference sequence). CDR3 sequence: CASSLSSTGGVGGYTF. The CDR3 nucleotides read TGTGCCAGCAGTTTATCAAGTACAGGGGGCGTAGGTGGCTACACCTTC.

The J gene is TRBJ2-7, the V gene TRBV14; the match to TRBD1 covers 9 bases. Losses at the gene ends were 5 bases for V and 2 bases for J; bases not matched to a gene: 4. This CDR3 is 14 amino acids long. Germline CDR1 reads SGHDN; CDR2 reads FVKESK. CDR3 region: CASSWTGATYEQYF. The CDR3, as DNA: TGTGCCAGCAGCTGGACAGGGGCTACCTACGAGCAGTACTTC. Full variable domain (outside the CDR3, taken from reference TRBV14 and TRBJ2-7): EAGVTQFPSHSVIEKGQTVTLRCDPISGHDNLYWYRRVMGKEIKFLLHFVKESKQDESGMPNNRFLAERTGGTYSTLKVQPAELEDSGVYFCASSWTGATYEQYFGPGTRLTVT.

CDR3 protein: CASGAAAVQETQYF. The CDR3 DNA sequence: TGTGCCAGCGGGGCAGCGGCCGTCCAAGAGACCCAGTACTTC. The gene calls are TRBV28 and TRBJ2-5; D may be TRBD1 or TRBD2 (5 bases each). The CDR3 consists of 14 residues. Germline CDR1 and CDR2: MDHEN and SYDVKM. The ends were cut back, 8 bases at V and 1 base at J, with 14 bases in the middle.

The chain is built from TRBV27 and TRBJ2-1; 7 nucleotides align to TRBD2. Losses at the gene ends were 2 bases for V and 5 bases for J; bases not matched to a gene: 3. The CDR3 runs to 14 residues. CDR1 is MNHEY, CDR2 SMNVEV, per germline (reference sequence). CDR3 region: CASSLAGLNNEQFF. Here the CDR3 DNA reads TGTGCCAGCAGTTTAGCGGGACTAAACAATGAGCAGTTCTTC.